These 14 T cell receptor beta chains share one sample of origin, sequenced in a study of prognosis after radiotherapy for stage I lung cancer. Genomic DNA was subjected to two-round multiplex PCR for amplification of TCR beta CDR3. Every TRBV and TRBJ gene had its own specific primer in first-round PCR. One entry per CDR3 protein results from TCRdb running MiXCR on the multiplex PCR reads. The data contain 14,000 or so distinct CDR3 sequences, approximately 30% of them singletons. The source material was PBMCs, sampled before or after stereotactic body radiation therapy (not recorded which). The receptor set was obtained from a donor over 45 with non-small cell lung cancer.

This clonotype was seen a single time. The rearrangement links TRBV28 to TRBJ1-3, with D maybe TRBD1 (6 bases). The germline V gene has CDR1 MDHEN and CDR2 SYDVKM. This CDR3 spans 13 amino acids. V was clipped by 2 bases and J by 14 bases, with 16 bases between them. The CDR3, as DNA: TGTGCCAGCAGTTTACAGGGGAGAAACGCCTTATATTTT. This sequence encodes CASSLQGRNALYF.

The CDR3 protein is CASRLRGQFYEQYF. Here the CDR3 DNA reads TGCGCCAGCAGATTGAGGGGACAGTTCTACGAGCAGTACTTC. This chain connects TRBV5-1 to TRBJ2-7, with TRBD1 matching 7 bases. This CDR3 contains 14 residues. Germline trimming cut 5 bases from V and 3 bases from J; bases unmatched to any gene: 8. The germline CDR1 and CDR2 sequences are SGHRS and YFSETQ.

This clonotype was detected many times. The V and J genes are TRBV27 and TRBJ1-5; D unclear. The germline gives CDR1 MNHEY, CDR2 SMNVEV (reference sequence). The CDR3 sequence is 14 residues long. V was clipped by 5 bases and J by 4 bases, with 12 bases between them. The CDR3 bases are TGTGCCAGCAGTCCGGTAGCAAGAAATCAGCCCCAGCATTTT. This translates into CASSPVARNQPQHF.

The V call is TRBV6-4, the J call TRBJ2-7; 7 nucleotides agree with TRBD2. The trim removed 3 bases at V and 0 bases at J, leaving 8 bases unmatched. Per the germline V gene, CDR1 is MRHNA and CDR2 is SNTAGT. The CDR3 has 16 residues. CDR3 nucleotides: TGTGCCAGCAGTGAATTCCCGGGGGGAATCTCCTACGAGCAGTACTTC. Protein product: CASSEFPGGISYEQYF.

This clonotype was picked up many times. This chain connects TRBV14 to TRBJ2-1, with 11 bases that match TRBD2. The CDR3 sequence is 22 residues long. The trim removed 6 bases at V and 8 bases at J, leaving 30 bases unmatched. The germline V gene encodes CDR1 SGHDN and CDR2 FVKESK. This CDR3 reads CASSRKINSRAYSSGRFYEQFF. The CDR3 region has the DNA TGTGCCAGCAGTCGTAAGATCAACTCTCGCGCATATTCTAGCGGGAGGTTCTATGAGCAGTTCTTC.

The chain links TRBV2 to TRBJ2-7; D is unclear. Germline values: CDR1 SNHLY, CDR2 FYNNEI. The CDR3 loop spans 14 amino acids. V lost 6 bases and J 4 bases, leaving 16 bases between the germline ends. CDR3 region: CASRSPRATYEQYF. The CDR3 DNA reads TGTGCCAGCAGGAGCCCCCGGGCCACTTACGAGCAGTACTTC. Combining the CDR3 with reference TRBV2 and TRBJ2-7 gives the whole variable domain EPEVTQTPSHQVTQMGQEVILRCVPISNHLYFYWYRQILGQKVEFLVSFYNNEISEKSEIFDDQFSVERPDGSNFTLKIRSTKLEDSAMYFCASRSPRATYEQYFGPGTRLTVT.

The chain joins TRBV11-2 to TRBJ2-7; a weak D match, TRBD2 (5 bases). CDR1 and CDR2 (germline): SGHAT, FQNNGV. The CDR3 contains 10 residues. This CDR3 reads CVGGSSEQYF. CDR3 bases: TGTGTCGGCGGGTCCAGCGAGCAGTACTTC.

For this clonotype: One base separates it from a far larger clone, so it is likely a read error. The chain joins TRBV6-2 or TRBV6-3 to TRBJ1-1; TRBD1 matches at 9 bases. V was pared by 6 bases and J by 4 bases, with 12 bases of the junction left unmatched. Germline loops: CDR1 MNHEY, CDR2 SVGEGT. CDR3 size: 16 residues. CDR3 protein: CASRETGGPLVTEAFF. CDR3 bases: TGTGCCAGCAGAGAAACAGGGGGCCCTTTAGTCACTGAAGCTTTCTTT.

About this clonotype itself: Possible read error: a much larger clone is one base away. The chain carries TRBV29-1 and TRBJ2-3, with 7 positions matching TRBD2. Trimming cost V 0 bases and J 0 bases; bases outside gene matches: 12. The germline V gene encodes CDR1 SQVTM and CDR2 ANQGSEA. The CDR3 totals 18 residues. CDR3 amino acids: CSVEDGAWGGSSTDTQYF. DNA of the CDR3: TGCAGCGTTGAAGATGGGGCCTGGGGAGGGAGTAGCACAGATACGCAGTATTTT.

This clonotype was picked up one time. With a far larger clone one base away, a read error is the likely cause. This chain links TRBV6-2 or TRBV6-3 with TRBJ2-3; 12 bases line up with TRBD1. Germline V gene sequence: CDR1 MNHEY, CDR2 SVGEGT. CDR3 length equals 15 residues. The CDR3 region is CASSAGTGGTDTRYF. DNA for the CDR3: TGTGCCAGCAGTGCCGGGACAGGGGGCACAGATACGCGGTATTTT.

A word on this clonotype: A read error is the likely source, as a far larger clone sits one nucleotide away. The V call is TRBV6-4, the J call TRBJ2-5; D perhaps matches TRBD2 (5 bases). Germline-derived CDR1 and CDR2 are MRHNA and SNTAGT. CDR3 size: 13 residues. The CDR3 is CASSYGELESQYF. DNA for the CDR3: TGTGCCAGCAGTTACGGGGAATTGGAGAGCCAGTACTTC.

This chain uses TRBV27 with TRBJ2-1, with 8 positions matching TRBD2. CDR3 length equals 14 residues. The J segment lost 6 bases and the V segment lost 9 bases, leaving 10 bases of the junction unmatched. Germline V CDR1 and CDR2: MNHEY, SMNVEV (reference sequence). CDR3 coding DNA: TGTGCCAGTCTACGGACTAGCAGGGGCAATGAGCAGTTCTTC. Its protein is CASLRTSRGNEQFF.

By sample fraction, this clonotype is medium-sized (0.01 to 0.1%). The CDR3 sequence: CASRIPLGNQPQHF. DNA of the CDR3: TGTGCCAGCAGGATCCCCCTAGGCAATCAGCCCCAGCATTTT. This chain connects TRBV28 to TRBJ1-5; D not resolved. The germline V and J ends were trimmed by 6 bases and 2 bases, with 11 bases remaining between them. Per the germline V gene, CDR1 is MDHEN and CDR2 is SYDVKM. CDR3 length equals 14 residues. Variable domain in full (rest from reference TRBV28 and TRBJ1-5): DVKVTQSSRYLVKRTGEKVFLECVQDMDHENMFWYRQDPGLGLRLIYFSYDVKMKEKGDIPEGYSVSREKKERFSLILESASTNQTSMYLCASRIPLGNQPQHFGDGTRLSIL.

In its sample, this clonotype is medium-sized. V usage is TRBV5-1 and J usage is TRBJ2-7; 11 nucleotides match TRBD2. From germline, CDR1 is SGHRS and CDR2 YFSETQ. Trimming took 4 bases from V and 4 from J; bases not matched to a gene: 4. This CDR3 is 14 amino acids long. The CDR3 loop is CASSVSGGAYEQYF. The CDR3, as DNA: TGCGCCAGCAGCGTTAGCGGGGGGGCTTACGAGCAGTACTTC.